One T cell receptor beta chain is described in this entry. The data derive from a study of blood T cell repertoires in COVID-19. Whole-study context: The origin of the acute and convalescent COVID-19 samples was the United States, Italy and Spain.

Methods used by the authors: Counts of nucleated cells, estimated from reference gene primer amplification, were obtained. Profiling relied on immunoSEQ multiplex PCR, and the TCRdb table lists in-frame clones only, not all of them. From that table come the V and J calls and clone size; the DNA was used to work out D and trimming. The table shows 110,000 to 150,000 clones, with roughly 79% occurring only once. This CDR3 has 14 amino acids. CDR1 is WSHSY, CDR2 SAAADI, per germline. J gave up 6 bases and V 8 bases, and 8 bases lay outside the gene matches. This TCR was recovered from a woman aged 55-69 years with acute or convalescent COVID-19. The chain links TRBV10-2 to TRBJ2-1, with 9 bases aligning to TRBD2. Material: peripheral blood. CDR3 region: CASWEAGGGNEQFF. The CDR3 coding sequence is TGCGCCAGCTGGGAAGCGGGAGGCGGCAATGAGCAGTTCTTC.